Listed here are 10 T cell receptor beta chains from one sample, sequenced in a study of cytomegalovirus exposure and HLA in healthy donors. Use of 60 Vbeta and 13 Jbeta primers characterized the PCR. The assay was immunoSEQ multiplex PCR, and TCRdb's table has in-frame clones only and misses some. The sample lists about 140,000 clones; around 73% were seen once. The sample comprised PBMCs. The receptors stem from a female donor in good health and CMV-seronegative.

The chain couples TRBV19 to TRBJ2-1; maybe TRBD2 (6 bases). CDR3 length equals 17 residues. The germline V and J ends were trimmed by 7 bases and 0 bases, with 19 bases remaining between them. The germline CDR1 and CDR2 sequences are LNHDA and SQIVND (reference sequence). DNA of the CDR3: TGTGCCAGTATGGGTCCTCGGGAGTCCCGCTCCTACAATGAGCAGTTCTTC. It yields the protein CASMGPRESRSYNEQFF.

CDR3 residues: CASSFRGFYYGYTF. The CDR3 region has the DNA TGTGCCAGCAGTTTTCGGGGGTTCTACTATGGCTACACCTTC. The rearrangement links TRBV28 to TRBJ1-2, with D maybe TRBD1 (5 bases). The germline V gene encodes CDR1 MDHEN and CDR2 SYDVKM. This CDR3 has 14 residues. Deletions cut 3 bases from V and 3 bases from J, with 11 bases between.

This chain uses TRBV2 with TRBJ2-3, with 8 bases that match TRBD2. The germline V gene has CDR1 SNHLY and CDR2 FYNNEI. The CDR3 has 17 amino acids. V lost 4 bases to trimming and J lost 4 bases; unmatched junction nucleotides: 13. The CDR3 DNA reads TGTGCCAGCAGTGGTAGCGGGGTCCTCCTAGCGGCAGATACGCAGTATTTT. Protein: CASSGSGVLLAADTQYF.

This clone has just one count. This rearrangement joins TRBV7-9 to TRBJ2-7, with a possible D match to TRBD2 (6 bases). Germline loops: CDR1 SEHNR, CDR2 FQNEAQ (reference sequence). With 3 bases removed from V and 3 bases from J, the gap between germline ends came to 15 bases. The CDR3 runs to 15 residues. CDR3 coding DNA: TGTGCCAGCAGCTTCGCCGGGACTCCAAACTACGAGCAGTACTTC. Translated: CASSFAGTPNYEQYF.

This clone was observed a few times. The rearrangement links TRBV19 to TRBJ2-6; maybe TRBD1 (5 bases). V lost 7 bases and J 4 bases, leaving 17 bases between the germline ends. From germline, CDR1 is LNHDA and CDR2 SQIVND (reference sequence). The length of the CDR3 is 16 residues. The chain's CDR3 is CASIGRVASGANVLTF. CDR3 DNA sequence: TGTGCCAGTATCGGCAGGGTAGCATCAGGGGCCAACGTCCTGACTTTC. The entire variable domain, with the rest obtained from reference TRBV19 and TRBJ2-6, is as follows: DGGITQSPKYLFRKEGQNVTLSCEQNLNHDAMYWYRQDPGQGLRLIYYSQIVNDFQKGDIAEGYSVSREKKESFPLTVTSAQKNPTAFYLCASIGRVASGANVLTFGAGSRLTVL.

The rearrangement joins TRBV30 to TRBJ1-2, with D tentatively TRBD1 (5 bases). The CDR3 has 13 residues. Germline V lookup: CDR1 GTSNPN, CDR2 SVGIG (reference sequence). Trimming cost V 0 bases and J 6 bases, with 11 bases left between them. The CDR3 region is CAWSVRGDHGYTF. The CDR3 nucleotides are TGTGCCTGGAGTGTACGGGGGGATCATGGCTACACCTTC.

In its sample, this clone was seen a few times. The gene calls are TRBV11-3 and TRBJ2-1; D not resolved. The CDR3 totals 13 residues. V lost 4 bases and J lost 4, with 8 bases in between. Germline V gene sequence: CDR1 SGHNT, CDR2 YENEEA. CDR3 in DNA: TGTGCCAGCAGCTCCACTCGGTACAATGAGCAGTTCTTC. Amino acid sequence: CASSSTRYNEQFF.

This clone was counted a few times. The chain links TRBV4-1 to TRBJ1-5, with D possibly matching TRBD1 (5 bases). Trimming stripped 0 bases from V and 3 bases from J, with 12 bases between. The germline V gene encodes CDR1 MGHRA and CDR2 YSYEKL. This CDR3 is 16 amino acids long. The CDR3 reads CASSQDHGGVNQPQHF. The CDR3 DNA is TGCGCCAGCAGCCAAGATCATGGAGGGGTCAATCAGCCCCAGCATTTT.

In its sample, this clone was seen a few times. The V call is TRBV29-1, the J call TRBJ2-7, with 9 bases identical to TRBD2. Germline V gene lookup returns CDR1 SQVTM and CDR2 ANQGSEA. The ends lost 6 bases at V and 2 bases at J; junction bases unmatched: 11. The CDR3 is made up of 15 amino acids. CDR3: CSVSGTSHDTYEQYF. In nucleotides, the CDR3 is TGCAGCGTGTCCGGGACTAGCCATGATACCTACGAGCAGTACTTC.

The rearrangement joins TRBV5-1 to TRBJ2-1, with TRBD1 matching over 10 bases. V lost 0 bases, J lost 8 bases, and 17 bases stayed unmatched. CDR3 length: 19 residues. Germline V gene data show CDR1 as SGHRS and CDR2 as YFSETQ. The CDR3, as DNA: TGCGCCAGCAGCTTGGGGGTGGGACAGGGGCCAAATATGGGCTATGAGCAGTTCTTC. Its protein product is CASSLGVGQGPNMGYEQFF.